This entry lists 19 T cell receptor beta chains sequenced from one sample in a study of cytomegalovirus exposure and HLA in healthy donors. It was with 60 Vbeta and 13 Jbeta primers that the PCR ran. Clones were sequenced by immunoSEQ multiplex PCR, and TCRdb holds only the in-frame ones, with some missing. This table holds around 140,000 clones. The sequenced sample consisted of PBMCs. These receptors originate from a male donor in good health and CMV-seronegative.

The CDR3 reads CASSAQNFGEQYF. CDR3 sequence (DNA): TGTGCCAGCAGTGCCCAAAACTTCGGGGAGCAGTACTTC. The chain links TRBV2 to TRBJ2-7; no clear D. This CDR3 has 13 residues. V lost 4 bases to trimming and J lost 7 bases, with 14 bases between them. Germline values: CDR1 SNHLY, CDR2 FYNNEI.

The chain links TRBV7-9 to TRBJ1-2; weak D call: TRBD1 (5 bases). With 6 bases removed from V and 7 bases from J, the gap between germline ends came to 12 bases. There are 12 residues in the CDR3. The germline V gene has CDR1 SEHNR and CDR2 FQNEAQ (reference sequence). Here the CDR3 DNA reads TGTGCCAGCAGTATCGGGGGGTTTGGCTACACCTTC. Translation gives CASSIGGFGYTF.

The gene calls are TRBV11-2 and TRBJ1-1, with TRBD1 identical over 8 bases. The J segment lost 9 bases and the V segment lost 1 base, leaving 4 bases of the junction unmatched. This CDR3 region has 13 residues. CDR1 and CDR2 (germline): SGHAT, FQNNGV. DNA of the CDR3: TGTGCCAGCAGCTTAGGACAGGGGAGGCAAGCTTTCTTT. Encoded protein: CASSLGQGRQAFF.

The J gene is TRBJ1-5, the V gene TRBV27; D uncertain. CDR3 length equals 13 residues. The germline V and J ends were trimmed by 6 bases and 4 bases, with 10 bases remaining between them. CDR1 is MNHEY, CDR2 SMNVEV, per germline (reference sequence). The DNA for the CDR3 is TGTGCCAGCAGAGAGAACCGTAATCAGCCCCAGCATTTT. Amino acid sequence: CASRENRNQPQHF.

The genes are TRBV19 and TRBJ1-1; D unclear. The CDR3 spans 13 residues. Germline V lookup: CDR1 LNHDA, CDR2 SQIVND (reference sequence). V was trimmed by 0 bases and J by 6 bases, leaving 8 bases between them. The CDR3 coding sequence is TGTGCCAGTAGTATAGATGGTCAGGCTGAAGCTTTCTTT. Translation gives CASSIDGQAEAFF.

The chain is built from TRBV19 and TRBJ1-1; D remains unclear. This CDR3 has 13 amino acids. The V end was cut by 6 bases, the J end by 0 bases, with 8 bases between. CDR1 LNHDA and CDR2 SQIVND come from the germline V gene (reference sequence). The CDR3 region has the DNA TGTGCCAGTAGCCTACAGCTGAACACTGAAGCTTTCTTT. It specifies CASSLQLNTEAFF.

J is TRBJ1-5 and V is TRBV12-5; D is possibly TRBD1 (6 bases). Trimming shortened V by 4 bases and J by 0 bases, and 19 bases separated the two germline ends. This CDR3 is 18 amino acids long. Germline V lookup: CDR1 LGHNT, CDR2 FRNRAP. CDR3 amino acids: CASGSATFSTGSNQPQHF. Here the CDR3 DNA reads TGTGCTAGTGGTTCGGCCACCTTCTCGACAGGTAGCAATCAGCCCCAGCATTTT.

V gene TRBV6-6 combines with J gene TRBJ2-4, with D unclear. Germline assignment: CDR1 MNHNY and CDR2 SVGAGI (reference sequence). The CDR3 has 16 residues. Trimming shortened V by 2 bases and J by 0 bases, and 11 bases separated the two germline ends. The CDR3 loop reads CASSYGGVLAKNIQYF. The CDR3 coding sequence is TGTGCCAGCAGTTACGGCGGCGTACTAGCCAAAAACATTCAGTACTTC.

The chain links TRBV15 to TRBJ2-1, with D unresolved. V was clipped by 0 bases and J by 8 bases, with 14 bases between them. Germline assignment: CDR1 LNHNV and CDR2 YYDKDF (reference sequence). The CDR3 contains 15 residues. DNA for the CDR3: TGTGCCACCAGCAGAGATTCGAAGCTACTACATGAGCAGTTCTTC. Protein: CATSRDSKLLHEQFF.

The genes are TRBV5-6 and TRBJ1-2; D is perhaps TRBD1 (6 bases). The germline V gene encodes CDR1 SGHDT and CDR2 YYEEEE. The CDR3 spans 14 residues. Trimming removed 3 bases at V and 5 bases at J, with 14 bases between. CDR3 in amino acids: CASSWSTGDYGYTF. The CDR3 DNA sequence: TGTGCCAGCAGCTGGTCGACAGGAGATTATGGCTACACCTTC.

The V gene is TRBV18, the J gene TRBJ1-1; TRBD1 might be the D (6 bases). This CDR3 has 17 residues. With 1 base removed from V and 3 bases from J, the gap between germline ends came to 18 bases. Germline values: CDR1 KGHSH, CDR2 LQKENI. The CDR3 here is CASSPRLLGGGDTEAFF. As DNA, the CDR3 is TGTGCCAGCTCACCACGGCTCTTAGGGGGAGGGGACACTGAAGCTTTCTTT.

This chain joins TRBV29-1 and TRBJ1-1, with TRBD1 as a possible D gene (5 bases). This CDR3 has 13 amino acids. The germline gives CDR1 SQVTM, CDR2 ANQGSEA. Trimming took 7 bases from V and 4 from J, leaving 16 bases between them. Here the CDR3 DNA reads TGCAGCGCCCTTCCCGCGGGGGGCACTGAAGCTTTCTTT. It specifies CSALPAGGTEAFF.

V usage is TRBV15 and J usage is TRBJ1-2; 7 positions match TRBD1. CDR1 LNHNV and CDR2 YYDKDF come from the germline V gene (reference sequence). The CDR3 contains 14 residues. Germline trimming cut 5 bases from V and 4 bases from J; bases unmatched to any gene: 7. DNA for the CDR3: TGTGCCACCAGCGAGACGACAGGGATCTATGGCTACACCTTC. Amino acids: CATSETTGIYGYTF.

The chain combines TRBV28 with TRBJ1-5; unclear D gene. The CDR3 length is 17 residues. The germline V gene encodes CDR1 MDHEN and CDR2 SYDVKM. Between the trimmed V and J ends, which lost 4 bases and 3 bases, there was a span of 19 bases. DNA for the CDR3: TGTGCCAGCAGTTCCCTTACGGAGGGCCAACACAATCAGCCCCAGCATTTT. This gives the protein CASSSLTEGQHNQPQHF.

CDR3 amino acids: CASSEGSTGLSQYF. The CDR3 region has the DNA TGTGCCAGCAGTGAAGGATCGACGGGTCTTTCCCAGTACTTC. J is TRBJ2-5 and V is TRBV2; D call uncertain. V was pared by 1 base and J by 9 bases, with 15 bases between. Germline CDR1 reads SNHLY; CDR2 reads FYNNEI. The CDR3 length is 14 residues.

The gene calls are TRBV29-1 and TRBJ2-5; tentatively, D is TRBD2 (7 bases). Trimming took off 7 bases at V and 5 bases at J, with 29 bases between the two ends. From germline, CDR1 is SQVTM and CDR2 ANQGSEA. The CDR3 length is 17 residues. The CDR3 region has the DNA TGCAGCGCTTGCGTCTTTGGGCTAGCGAAGGGGGGGGAGACCCAGTACTTC. Encoded protein: CSACVFGLAKGGETQYF.

V usage is TRBV13 and J usage is TRBJ2-1; 10 nucleotides agree with TRBD2. Germline trimming cut 2 bases from V and 0 bases from J; bases unmatched to any gene: 13. The CDR3 has 20 residues. Germline V gene data show CDR1 as PRHDT and CDR2 as FYEKMQ (reference sequence). In DNA, the CDR3 is TGTGCCAGCAGCTTATATCGTCGGCTAGCGGGGGCCAGCTCCTACAATGAGCAGTTCTTC. This sequence encodes CASSLYRRLAGASSYNEQFF.

The chain uses TRBV9 and TRBJ2-1; D ambiguous. V shed 4 bases and J shed 5 bases, with 13 bases lying between them. Germline CDR1 and CDR2: SGDLS and YYNGEE. The CDR3 contains 14 residues. The CDR3 is CASSPGTSDNEQFF. The DNA for the CDR3 is TGTGCCAGCAGCCCTGGTACGAGCGACAATGAGCAGTTCTTC.

The rearrangement links TRBV5-1 to TRBJ2-5; 11 positions agree with TRBD1. The closer fit of TRBJ2-7 to the DNA end suggests the J call may be wrong. The germline V gene has CDR1 SGHRS and CDR2 YFSETQ. CDR3 length equals 15 residues. The CDR3 here is CASSSPGQGVHEQYF. The CDR3 nucleotides are TGCGCCAGCAGCTCCCCGGGACAGGGGGTCCACGAGCAGTACTTC.